The sequence of this TCR beta chain was determined in a study of CD4 T cells in relation to SARS-CoV-2 and coronaviruses. Study in general: Of the patients, under 10 were male, 4 female, two Hispanic. General study points: No donor gave both pre-pandemic and post-infection samples.

TCRdb's table, derived via immunoSEQ multiplex PCR, lists solely in-frame clones and lacks some. The profile shows roughly 45,000 clones, roughly 80% of them singletons. This CDR3 spans 15 amino acids. Germline V gene lookup returns CDR1 MNHEY and CDR2 SMNVEV (reference sequence). V dropped 6 bases and J dropped 2; count of bases not matched to a gene: 10. Regarding this clone: Its antigen is undetermined.

The clonotype originates from an adult with COVID-19. This chain links TRBV27 with TRBJ2-7, with 7 bases fitting TRBD1. Sample: naive CD4+ T cells from PBMCs, cultured in vitro. Subset: naive CD4+ T cells isolated by negative enrichment. In DNA, the CDR3 is TGTGCCAGCAGACCCACCTCCGGGACAGCCTACGAGCAGTACTTC. Residues: CASRPTSGTAYEQYF.